The present TCR beta chain was sequenced within a study of control samples from healthy donors and cancer patients. There are a few counts of this clone. Germline V gives CDR1 KGHSH, CDR2 LQKENI. Trimming removed 4 bases at V and 5 bases at J, with 9 bases between. The CDR3 totals 13 residues. Profiling relied on immunoSEQ multiplex PCR, and the TCRdb table lists in-frame clones only, not all of them. In the table there are about 250,000 clones, almost 85% of which are singletons. Material: PBMCs. The rearrangement uses TRBV18 and TRBJ1-5; a possible D gene is TRBD1 (5 bases). The receptor was derived from a woman between 55 and 75 years old with lung cancer. Written as DNA, the CDR3 is TGTGCCAGCTCACGGGGGAGGGATCAGCCCCAGCATTTT. It translates to CASSRGRDQPQHF. Drawing the rest from reference TRBV18 and TRBJ1-5, the complete variable domain is NAGVMQNPRHLVRRRGQEARLRCSPMKGHSHVYWYRQLPEEGLKFMVYLQKENIIDESGMPKERFSAEFPKEGPSILRIQQVVRGDSAAYFCASSRGRDQPQHFGDGTRLSIL.